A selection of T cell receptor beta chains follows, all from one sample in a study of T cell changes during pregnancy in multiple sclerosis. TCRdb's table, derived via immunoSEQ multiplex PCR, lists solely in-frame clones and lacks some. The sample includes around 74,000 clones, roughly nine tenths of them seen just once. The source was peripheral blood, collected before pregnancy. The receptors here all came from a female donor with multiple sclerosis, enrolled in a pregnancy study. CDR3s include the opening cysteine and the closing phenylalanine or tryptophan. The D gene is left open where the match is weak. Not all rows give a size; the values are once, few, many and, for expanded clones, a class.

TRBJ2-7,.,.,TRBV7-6,TGTGCCAGCAGCCCAGGACAGAGCTACGAGCAGTACTTC,CASSPGQSYEQYF
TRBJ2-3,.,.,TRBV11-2,TGTGCCAGCAGGGGGGGTGGAGGGCCCTCAACAGATACGCAGTATTTT,CASRGGGGPSTDTQYF
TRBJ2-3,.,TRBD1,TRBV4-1,TGCGCCAGCAGCCAAGCTCAACACAGGGGGCTGGGCACAGATACGCAGTATTTT,CASSQAQHRGLGTDTQYF
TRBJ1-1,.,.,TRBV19,TGTGCCAGTAGTACTCAGGGCTCTTACACTGAAGCTTTCTTT,CASSTQGSYTEAFF
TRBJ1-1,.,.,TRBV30,TGTGCCTGGAGTGGACGAAGGCCGAGGAAGCGTATGAACACTGAAGCTTTCTTT,CAWSGRRPRKRMNTEAFF
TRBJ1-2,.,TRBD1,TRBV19,TGTGCCAGTTCGGGACAGACCTTTGCCGGCTACACCTTC,CASSGQTFAGYTF
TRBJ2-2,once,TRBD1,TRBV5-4,TGTGCCAGCAGCTCCGCGGGGACAGGGACAATTGTGGCCGGGGAGCTGTTTTTT,CASSSAGTGTIVAGELFF
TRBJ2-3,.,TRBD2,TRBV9,TGTGCCAGCAGCGCCTGGACTAGCAGCACAGATACGCAGTATTTT,CASSAWTSSTDTQYF
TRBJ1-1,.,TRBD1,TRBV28,TGTGCCAGCAGCCCCGGACAGGGTCCCGTGAACACTGAAGCTTTCTTT,CASSPGQGPVNTEAFF
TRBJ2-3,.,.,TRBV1,TGCACCAGCAGCCAATACGGGGGGGCCAGCGATACGCAGTATTTT,CTSSQYGGASDTQYF
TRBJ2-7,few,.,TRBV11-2,TGTGCCAGCAGGAAGGGAGCGGCAGCCTCCTACGAGCAGTACTTC,CASRKGAAASYEQYF
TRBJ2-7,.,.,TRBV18,TGTGCCAGCTCACCACCGAGTACTAGCCGCGAGCAGTACTTC,CASSPPSTSREQYF
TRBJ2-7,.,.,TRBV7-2,TGTGCCAGCAGCTCATCTTCGACAGCCAGCTCCTACGAGCAGTACTTC,CASSSSSTASSYEQYF
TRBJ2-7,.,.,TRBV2,TGTGCCAGCAGACCGGACAGAGAGCAGTACTTC,CASRPDREQYF
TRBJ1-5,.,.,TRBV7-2,TGTGCCAGCAGCTTCTATAGCAATCAGCCCCAGCATTTT,CASSFYSNQPQHF
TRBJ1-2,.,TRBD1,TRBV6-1,TGTGCCAGCAGTGAATTGGGACAGGGAGGATTCAGGCATGGCTACACCTTC,CASSELGQGGFRHGYTF
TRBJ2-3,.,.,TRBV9,TGTGCCAGCAGCGTAATCGCAGATACGCAGTATTTT,CASSVIADTQYF
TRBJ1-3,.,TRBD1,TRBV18,TGTGCCAGCTCACGAGTTCCCGGGACGACAGGGAACACCATATATTTT,CASSRVPGTTGNTIYF
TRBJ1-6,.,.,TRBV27,TGTGCCAGCAGTTTCGCGGACAGCGGCTCACCCCTCCACTTT,CASSFADSGSPLHF
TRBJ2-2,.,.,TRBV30,TGTGCCTGGACCTCGGCCCGGCGGGGAGCCGGGGAGCTGTTTTTT,CAWTSARRGAGELFF
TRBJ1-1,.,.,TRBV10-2,TGCGCCAGCAGTGAGGGGGGCGCCACTGAAGCTTTCTTT,CASSEGGATEAFF
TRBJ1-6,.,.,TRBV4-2,TGTGCCAGCAGCCAAGGGCGGGTGAATAATTCACCCCTCCACTTT,CASSQGRVNNSPLHF
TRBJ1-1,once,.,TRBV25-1,TGTGCCAGCAGTGTTACCTCATATACAGCCAGGGACACTGAAGCTTTCTTT,CASSVTSYTARDTEAFF
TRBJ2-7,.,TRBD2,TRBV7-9,TGTGCCAGCACCCTCAGTAGCGGGGGGGCCTACGAGCAGTACTTC,CASTLSSGGAYEQYF
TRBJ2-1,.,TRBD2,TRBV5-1,TGCGCCAGCAGCTTAAGTCTAGCGGGAGAGGGTGAGCAGTTCTTC,CASSLSLAGEGEQFF
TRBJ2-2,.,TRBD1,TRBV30,TGTGCCTGGGGAGGACAGGGCGCCGGGGAGCTGTTTTTT,CAWGGQGAGELFF
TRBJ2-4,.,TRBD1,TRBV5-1,TGCGCCAGCAGCTTCGGACAGGGGGGTATTCAGTACTTC,CASSFGQGGIQYF
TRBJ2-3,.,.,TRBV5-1,TGCGCCAGCAGCTCCAGGGTCCAGGCCACAGATACGCAGTATTTT,CASSSRVQATDTQYF
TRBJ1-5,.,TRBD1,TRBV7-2,TGTGCCAGCAGCTTAGGGACAGGGGGCATTCAGCCCCAGCATTTT,CASSLGTGGIQPQHF
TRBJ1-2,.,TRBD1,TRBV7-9,TGTGCCAGCAGCTTCCGAGGACAGGGCCGAGGCTACACCTTC,CASSFRGQGRGYTF
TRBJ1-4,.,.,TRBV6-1,TGTGCCAGCAGTGAAGGAATAATAGGGGAGGGAGAAAAACTGTTTTTT,CASSEGIIGEGEKLFF
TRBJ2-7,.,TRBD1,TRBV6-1,TGTGCCAGCAGGGACAGGACCGCCTACGAGCAGTACTTC,CASRDRTAYEQYF
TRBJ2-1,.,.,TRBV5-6,TGTGCCAGCAGCTTAGGGAGCTCCTACAATGAGCAGTTCTTC,CASSLGSSYNEQFF
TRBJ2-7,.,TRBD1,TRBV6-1,TGTGCCAGCAGAGGAACCGGGACAGGGGATTACGAGCAGTACTTC,CASRGTGTGDYEQYF
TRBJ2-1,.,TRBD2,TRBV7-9,TGTGCCAGCAGCTTTGCGACTAGCGGGAGTCCCTTCTACAATGAGCAGTTCTTC,CASSFATSGSPFYNEQFF
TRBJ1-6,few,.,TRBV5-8,TGTGCCAGCAGCTTGGAGAGGGATTCACCCCTCCACTTT,CASSLERDSPLHF
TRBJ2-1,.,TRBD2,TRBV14,TGTGCCAGCAGCTACGGACTAGCGGGATTACTCTTAATAAATGAGCAGTTCTTC,CASSYGLAGLLLINEQFF
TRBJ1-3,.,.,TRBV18,TGTGCCAGCTCACCACCGGCAGGGGGAAACACCATATATTTT,CASSPPAGGNTIYF
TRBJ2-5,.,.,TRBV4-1,TGCGCCAGCAGCCAAGATGGGAAGATGTCCGCGGGAAGGGTCGGGGAGACCCAGTACTTC,CASSQDGKMSAGRVGETQYF
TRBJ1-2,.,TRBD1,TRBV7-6,TGTGCCAGCAGCTTAGGGACAGGGAATGGCTACACCTTC,CASSLGTGNGYTF
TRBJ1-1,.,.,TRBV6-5,TGTGCCAGCGGAGATTTGGGAGATATGAACACTGAAGCTTTCTTT,CASGDLGDMNTEAFF
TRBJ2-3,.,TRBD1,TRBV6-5,TGTGCCAGCACCACCGGACAGGGAGTAGATACGCAGTATTTT,CASTTGQGVDTQYF